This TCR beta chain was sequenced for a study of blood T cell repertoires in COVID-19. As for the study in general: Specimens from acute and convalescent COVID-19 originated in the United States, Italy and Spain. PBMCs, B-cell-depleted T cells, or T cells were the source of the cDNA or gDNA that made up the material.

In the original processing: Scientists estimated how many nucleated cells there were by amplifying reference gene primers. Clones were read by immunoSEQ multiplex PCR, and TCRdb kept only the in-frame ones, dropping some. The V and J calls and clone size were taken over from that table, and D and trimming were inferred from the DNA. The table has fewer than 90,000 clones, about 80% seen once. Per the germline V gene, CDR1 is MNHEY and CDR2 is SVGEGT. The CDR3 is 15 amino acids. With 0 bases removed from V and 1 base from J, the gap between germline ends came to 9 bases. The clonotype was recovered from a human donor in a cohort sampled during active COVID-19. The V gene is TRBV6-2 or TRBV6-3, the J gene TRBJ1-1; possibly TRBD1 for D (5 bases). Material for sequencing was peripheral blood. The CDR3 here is CASSYSVRANTEAFF. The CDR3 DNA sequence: TGTGCCAGCAGTTACTCGGTCAGGGCGAACACTGAAGCTTTCTTT.